The rows below give T cell receptor beta chains drawn from one sample of a study of shared T cell receptors in the human thymus. TCRdb's table, derived via immunoSEQ multiplex PCR, lists solely in-frame clones and lacks some. This table holds hundreds of thousands of clones, roughly 90% found once. These same records also appear under a second study, on human thymus T cells.

Sequenced material: thymocytes. Receptor source: a boy under two years old with a congenital heart defect. The CDR3 runs from the conserved cysteine through the conserved F or W. A D gene is named only where the DNA matches it firmly. Where a row states a size, it is once, few, many or the class of an expanded clone; other rows omit it.

j_call: TRBJ2-1; clone_size: -; cdr3_length: 19; d_call: -; v_call: TRBV10-2; cdr3_nt: TGCGCCAGCAGTGAGTCTCCCGAGGAGGGGCCTAGCTCCTACAATGAGCAGTTCTTC; cdr3_aa: CASSESPEEGPSSYNEQFF
j_call: TRBJ2-1; clone_size: -; cdr3_length: 16; d_call: TRBD2; v_call: TRBV2; cdr3_nt: TGTGCCAGCAGTGGGCTCGGGACTAGCAGTTACAATGAGCAGTTCTTC; cdr3_aa: CASSGLGTSSYNEQFF
j_call: TRBJ2-7; clone_size: -; cdr3_length: 13; d_call: -; v_call: TRBV29-1; cdr3_nt: TGCAGCGTTGCGGGGACATCGGGTCTGGAGCAGTACTTC; cdr3_aa: CSVAGTSGLEQYF
j_call: TRBJ2-5; clone_size: -; cdr3_length: 16; d_call: -; v_call: TRBV10-2; cdr3_nt: TGCGCCAGCAGTGATTTGGAGGTTACCTACCAAGAGACCCAGTACTTC; cdr3_aa: CASSDLEVTYQETQYF
j_call: TRBJ1-2; clone_size: -; cdr3_length: 12; d_call: -; v_call: TRBV6-5; cdr3_nt: TGTGCCAGCAGTTACAGGGGGAACGGCTACACCTTC; cdr3_aa: CASSYRGNGYTF
j_call: TRBJ2-1; clone_size: few; cdr3_length: 14; d_call: TRBD2; v_call: TRBV28; cdr3_nt: TGTGCCAGCAGTTTAAGGGGTGGGGGGGATGAGCAGTTCTTC; cdr3_aa: CASSLRGGGDEQFF
j_call: TRBJ1-3; clone_size: few; cdr3_length: 15; d_call: -; v_call: TRBV6-6; cdr3_nt: TGTGCCAGCGGGGGCGTGTGGCCCTCTGGAAACACCATATATTTT; cdr3_aa: CASGGVWPSGNTIYF
j_call: TRBJ1-4; clone_size: -; cdr3_length: 15; d_call: -; v_call: TRBV13; cdr3_nt: TGTGCCAGCAGTGGGCAGGCCCCAACTAATGAAAAACTGTTTTTT; cdr3_aa: CASSGQAPTNEKLFF
j_call: TRBJ2-3; clone_size: -; cdr3_length: 15; d_call: TRBD2; v_call: TRBV9; cdr3_nt: TGTGCCAGCAGCGTAGGTAGCGGGAGGAACGATACGCAGTATTTT; cdr3_aa: CASSVGSGRNDTQYF
j_call: TRBJ2-7; clone_size: -; cdr3_length: 14; d_call: -; v_call: TRBV5-6; cdr3_nt: TGTGCCAGCAGCTTGGAACAGGGATTCCACGAGCAGTACTTC; cdr3_aa: CASSLEQGFHEQYF
j_call: TRBJ1-5; clone_size: -; cdr3_length: 15; d_call: TRBD1; v_call: TRBV7-6; cdr3_nt: TGTGCCAGCAGGCCCCCAGGGGGCTCAGATCAGCCCCAGCATTTT; cdr3_aa: CASRPPGGSDQPQHF
j_call: TRBJ2-1; clone_size: -; cdr3_length: 15; d_call: TRBD2; v_call: TRBV27; cdr3_nt: TGTGCCAGCAGTCCTGGGACTAGAACATACAATGAGCAGTTCTTC; cdr3_aa: CASSPGTRTYNEQFF
j_call: TRBJ2-2; clone_size: -; cdr3_length: 17; d_call: -; v_call: TRBV4-2; cdr3_nt: TGTGCCAGCAGCCAAGATAGCATCGGAGTCGGCGCCGGGGAGCTGTTTTTT; cdr3_aa: CASSQDSIGVGAGELFF
j_call: TRBJ2-1; clone_size: -; cdr3_length: 12; d_call: -; v_call: TRBV29-1; cdr3_nt: TGCAGCGTTGCAAGGCGGGGCAATGAGCAGTTCTTC; cdr3_aa: CSVARRGNEQFF
j_call: TRBJ2-1; clone_size: -; cdr3_length: 15; d_call: TRBD2; v_call: TRBV14; cdr3_nt: TGTGCCAGCAGCCGGGGGGGGACTGACCACAATGAGCAGTTCTTC; cdr3_aa: CASSRGGTDHNEQFF
j_call: TRBJ2-7; clone_size: -; cdr3_length: 18; d_call: -; v_call: TRBV27; cdr3_nt: TGTGCCAGCAGTCCCCTGGCGGTACCCCGGACTCGGTCCTACGAGCAGTACTTC; cdr3_aa: CASSPLAVPRTRSYEQYF